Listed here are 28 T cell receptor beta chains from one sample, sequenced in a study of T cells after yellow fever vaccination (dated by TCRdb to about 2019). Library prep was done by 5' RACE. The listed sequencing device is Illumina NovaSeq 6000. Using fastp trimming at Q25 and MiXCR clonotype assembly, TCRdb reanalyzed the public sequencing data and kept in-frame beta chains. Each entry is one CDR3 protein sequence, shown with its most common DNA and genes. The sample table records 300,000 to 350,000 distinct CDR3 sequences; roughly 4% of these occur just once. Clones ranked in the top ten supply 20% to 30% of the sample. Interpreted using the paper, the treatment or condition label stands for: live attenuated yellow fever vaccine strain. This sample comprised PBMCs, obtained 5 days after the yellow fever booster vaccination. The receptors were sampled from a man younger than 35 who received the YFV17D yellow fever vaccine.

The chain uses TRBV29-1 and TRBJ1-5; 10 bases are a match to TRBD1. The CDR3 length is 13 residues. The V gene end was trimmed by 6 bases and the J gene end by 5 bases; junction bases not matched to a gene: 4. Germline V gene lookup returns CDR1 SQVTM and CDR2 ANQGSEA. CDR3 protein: CSVVTGGYQPQHF. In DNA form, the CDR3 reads TGCAGCGTAGTGACAGGGGGCTATCAGCCCCAGCATTTT. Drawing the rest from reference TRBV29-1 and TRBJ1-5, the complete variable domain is SAVISQKPSRDICQRGTSLTIQCQVDSQVTMMFWYRQQPGQSLTLIATANQGSEATYESGFVIDKFPISRPNLTFSTLTVSNMSPEDSSIYLCSVVTGGYQPQHFGDGTRLSIL.

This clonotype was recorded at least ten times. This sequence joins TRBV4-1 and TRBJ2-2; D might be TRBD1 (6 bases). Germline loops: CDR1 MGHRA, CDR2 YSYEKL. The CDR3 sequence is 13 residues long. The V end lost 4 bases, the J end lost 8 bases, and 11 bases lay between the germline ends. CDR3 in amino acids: CASSPQGFGELFF. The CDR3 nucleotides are TGCGCCAGCAGCCCACAGGGTTTTGGGGAGCTGTTTTTT.

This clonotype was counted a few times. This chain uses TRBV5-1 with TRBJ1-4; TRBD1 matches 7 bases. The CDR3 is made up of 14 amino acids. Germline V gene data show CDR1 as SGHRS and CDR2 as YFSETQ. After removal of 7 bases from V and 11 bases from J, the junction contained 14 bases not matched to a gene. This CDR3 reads CASRDSSRVDKLFF. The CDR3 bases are TGCGCCAGCCGGGACAGTTCACGGGTGGATAAACTGTTTTTT.

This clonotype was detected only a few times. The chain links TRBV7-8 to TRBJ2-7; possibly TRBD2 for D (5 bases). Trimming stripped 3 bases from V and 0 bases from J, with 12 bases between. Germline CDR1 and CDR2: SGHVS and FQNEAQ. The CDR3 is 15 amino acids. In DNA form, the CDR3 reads TGTGCCAGCAGCTTTGGGCTAGCCAACTCCTACGAGCAGTACTTC. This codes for CASSFGLANSYEQYF.

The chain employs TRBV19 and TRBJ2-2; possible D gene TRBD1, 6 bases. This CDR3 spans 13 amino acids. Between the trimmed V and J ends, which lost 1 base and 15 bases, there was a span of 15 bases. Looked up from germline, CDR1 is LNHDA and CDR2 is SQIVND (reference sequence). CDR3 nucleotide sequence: TGTGCCAGTAGTATAGGGACAGTCCCGAAGGTGTTTTTT. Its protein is CASSIGTVPKVFF.

In nucleotides, the CDR3 is TGTGCCAGCAGCCATACTAGAGAGACCCAGTACTTC. This sequence encodes CASSHTRETQYF. This chain links TRBV6-5 with TRBJ2-5; D is perhaps TRBD2 (5 bases). The CDR3 consists of 12 residues. Germline V gene data show CDR1 as MNHEY and CDR2 as SVGAGI. Trimming pared 6 bases from V and 4 bases from J, leaving 9 bases between.

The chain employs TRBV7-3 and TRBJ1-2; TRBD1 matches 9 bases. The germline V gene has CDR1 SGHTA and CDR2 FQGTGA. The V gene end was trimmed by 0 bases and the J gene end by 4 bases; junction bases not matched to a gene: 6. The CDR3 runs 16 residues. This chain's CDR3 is CASSLTGTGSSYGYTF. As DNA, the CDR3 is TGTGCCAGCAGCTTAACCGGGACAGGGAGTTCCTATGGCTACACCTTC.

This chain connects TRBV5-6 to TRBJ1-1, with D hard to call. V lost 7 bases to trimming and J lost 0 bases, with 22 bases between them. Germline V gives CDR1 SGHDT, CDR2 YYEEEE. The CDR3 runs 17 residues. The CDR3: CASGRWGDGNMNTEAFF. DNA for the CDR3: TGTGCCAGCGGGAGATGGGGAGATGGAAACATGAACACTGAAGCTTTCTTT.

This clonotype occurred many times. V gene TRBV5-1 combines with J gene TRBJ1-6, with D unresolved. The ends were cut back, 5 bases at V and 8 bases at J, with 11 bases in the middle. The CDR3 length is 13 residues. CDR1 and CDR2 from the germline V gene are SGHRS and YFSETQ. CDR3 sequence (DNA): TGCGCCAGCAGGTTTTCTACGGATTCACCCCTCCACTTT. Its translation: CASRFSTDSPLHF.

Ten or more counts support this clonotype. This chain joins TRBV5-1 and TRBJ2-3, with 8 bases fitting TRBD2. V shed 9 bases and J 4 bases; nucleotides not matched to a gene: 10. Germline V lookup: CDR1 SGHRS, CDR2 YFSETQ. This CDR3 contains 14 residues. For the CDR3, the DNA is TGCGCCACTGGGATCGGACTAGCATCAGATACGCAGTATTTT. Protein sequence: CATGIGLASDTQYF.

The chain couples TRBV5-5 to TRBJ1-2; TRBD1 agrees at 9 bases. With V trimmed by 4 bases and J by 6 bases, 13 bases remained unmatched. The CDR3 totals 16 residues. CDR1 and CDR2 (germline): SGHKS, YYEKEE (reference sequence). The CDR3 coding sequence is TGTGCCAGCAGCCTACTCGCGGGGGACAGGGACGATGGCTACACCTTC. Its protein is CASSLLAGDRDDGYTF.

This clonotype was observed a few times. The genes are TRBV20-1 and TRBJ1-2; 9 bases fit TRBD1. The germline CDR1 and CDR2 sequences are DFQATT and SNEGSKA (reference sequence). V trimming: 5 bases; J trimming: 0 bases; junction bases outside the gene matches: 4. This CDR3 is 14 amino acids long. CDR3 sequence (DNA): TGCAGTGCTCGGACAGGGGCCTCTAACTATGGCTACACCTTC. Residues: CSARTGASNYGYTF.

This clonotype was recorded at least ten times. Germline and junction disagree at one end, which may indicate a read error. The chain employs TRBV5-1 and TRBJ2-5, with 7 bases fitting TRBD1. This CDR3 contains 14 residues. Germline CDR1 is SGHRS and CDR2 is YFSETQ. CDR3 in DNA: TGTGCCAGCAGCTTAGGGGGCCTGGAAGAGACCCAGTACTTC. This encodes CASSLGGLEETQYF.

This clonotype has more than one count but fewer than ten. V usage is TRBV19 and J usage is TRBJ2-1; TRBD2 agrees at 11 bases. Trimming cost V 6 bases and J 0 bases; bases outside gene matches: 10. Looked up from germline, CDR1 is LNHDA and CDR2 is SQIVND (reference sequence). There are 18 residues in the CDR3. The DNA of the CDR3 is TGTGCCAGTAGCCGTCTAGCGGGGGGTCTTAGCTCCTACAATGAGCAGTTCTTC. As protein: CASSRLAGGLSSYNEQFF.

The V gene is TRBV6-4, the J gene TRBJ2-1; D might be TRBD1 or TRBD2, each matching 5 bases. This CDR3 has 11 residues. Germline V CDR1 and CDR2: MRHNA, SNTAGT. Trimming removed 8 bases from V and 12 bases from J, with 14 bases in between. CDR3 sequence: CASQDPGGQFF. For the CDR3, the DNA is TGTGCCAGCCAGGACCCTGGGGGGCAGTTCTTC.

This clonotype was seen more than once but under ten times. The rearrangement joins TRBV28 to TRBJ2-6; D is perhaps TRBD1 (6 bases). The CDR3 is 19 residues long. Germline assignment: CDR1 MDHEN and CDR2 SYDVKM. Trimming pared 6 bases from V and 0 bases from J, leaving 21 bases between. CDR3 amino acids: CASRESPGQGRSGANVLTF. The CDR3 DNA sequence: TGTGCCAGCAGAGAGTCCCCCGGGCAGGGGCGCTCTGGGGCCAACGTCCTGACTTTC.

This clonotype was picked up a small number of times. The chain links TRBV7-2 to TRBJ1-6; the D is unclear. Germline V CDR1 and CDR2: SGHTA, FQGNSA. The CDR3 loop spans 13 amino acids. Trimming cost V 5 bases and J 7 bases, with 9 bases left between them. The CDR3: CASSQRQNSPLHF. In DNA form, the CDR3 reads TGTGCCAGCAGCCAGCGGCAAAATTCACCCCTCCACTTT.

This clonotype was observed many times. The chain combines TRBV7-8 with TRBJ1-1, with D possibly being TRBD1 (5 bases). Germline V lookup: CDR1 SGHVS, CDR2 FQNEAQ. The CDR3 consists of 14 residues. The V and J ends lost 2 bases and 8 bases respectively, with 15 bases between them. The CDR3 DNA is TGTGCCAGCAGCTTAAACCCAGGGCCCCTGGAAGCTTTCTTT. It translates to CASSLNPGPLEAFF. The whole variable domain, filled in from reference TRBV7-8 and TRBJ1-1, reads GAGVSQSPRYKVAKRGQDVALRCDPISGHVSLFWYQQALGQGPEFLTYFQNEAQLDKSGLPSDRFFAERPEGSVSTLKIQRTQQEDSAVYLCASSLNPGPLEAFFGQGTRLTVV.

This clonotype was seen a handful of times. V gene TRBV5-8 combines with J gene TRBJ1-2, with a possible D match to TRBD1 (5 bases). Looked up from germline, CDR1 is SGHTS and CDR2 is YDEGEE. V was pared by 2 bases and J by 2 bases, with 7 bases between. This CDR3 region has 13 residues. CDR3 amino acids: CASSFEGNYGYTF. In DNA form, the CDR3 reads TGTGCCAGCAGCTTCGAGGGGAACTATGGCTACACCTTC.

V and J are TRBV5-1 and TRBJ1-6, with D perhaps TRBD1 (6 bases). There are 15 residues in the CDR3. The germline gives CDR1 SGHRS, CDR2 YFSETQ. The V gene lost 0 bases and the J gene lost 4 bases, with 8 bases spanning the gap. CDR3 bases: TGCGCCAGCAGCTTGGGCAGGGGATATAATTCACCCCTCCACTTT. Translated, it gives CASSLGRGYNSPLHF.

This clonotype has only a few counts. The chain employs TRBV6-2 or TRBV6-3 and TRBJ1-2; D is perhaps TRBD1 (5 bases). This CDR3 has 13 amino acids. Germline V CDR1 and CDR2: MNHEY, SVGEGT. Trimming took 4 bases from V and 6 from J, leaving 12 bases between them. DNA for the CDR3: TGTGCCAGCAGTTTTGGGGCCTCAGATGGCTACACCTTC. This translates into CASSFGASDGYTF.

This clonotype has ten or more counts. DNA for the CDR3: TGTGCCAGCAGCTTTGACAGTCTCTCTGGAAACACCATATATTTT. Amino acids: CASSFDSLSGNTIYF. The chain has TRBV7-2 and TRBJ1-3; D perhaps matches TRBD1 (5 bases). Germline CDR1 reads SGHTA; CDR2 reads FQGNSA. The CDR3 extends over 15 amino acids. V was pared by 3 bases and J by 0 bases, with 9 bases between.

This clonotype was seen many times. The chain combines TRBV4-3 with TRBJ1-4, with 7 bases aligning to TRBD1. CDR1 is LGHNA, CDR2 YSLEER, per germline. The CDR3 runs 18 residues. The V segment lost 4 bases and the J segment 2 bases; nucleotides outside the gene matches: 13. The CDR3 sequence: CASSPGTEPSRTNEKLFF. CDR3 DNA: TGCGCCAGCAGCCCCGGGACAGAGCCCAGTAGGACTAATGAAAAACTGTTTTTT.

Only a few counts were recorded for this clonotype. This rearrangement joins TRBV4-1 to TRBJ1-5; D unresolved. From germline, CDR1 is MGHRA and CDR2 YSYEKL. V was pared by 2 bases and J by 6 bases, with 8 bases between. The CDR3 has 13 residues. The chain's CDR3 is CASSQPGPQPQHF. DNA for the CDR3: TGCGCCAGCAGCCAACCCGGGCCTCAGCCCCAGCATTTT.

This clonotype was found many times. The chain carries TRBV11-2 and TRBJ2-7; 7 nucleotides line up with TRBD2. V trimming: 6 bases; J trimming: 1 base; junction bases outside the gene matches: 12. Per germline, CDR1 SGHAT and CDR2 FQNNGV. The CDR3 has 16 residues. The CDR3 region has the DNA TGTGCCAGCAGTTTTACCTTAAGAGCGGGATCCTACGAGCAGTACTTC. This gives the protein CASSFTLRAGSYEQYF.

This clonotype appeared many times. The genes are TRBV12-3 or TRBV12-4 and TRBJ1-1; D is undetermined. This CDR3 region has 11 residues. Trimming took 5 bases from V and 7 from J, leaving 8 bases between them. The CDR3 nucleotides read TGTGCCAGCAGTACGGGGATTGAAGCTTTCTTT. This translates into CASSTGIEAFF.

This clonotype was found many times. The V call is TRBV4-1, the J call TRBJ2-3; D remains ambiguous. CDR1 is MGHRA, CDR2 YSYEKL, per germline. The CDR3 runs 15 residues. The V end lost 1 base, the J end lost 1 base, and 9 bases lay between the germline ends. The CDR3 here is CASSQGQRRTDTQYF. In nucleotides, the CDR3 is TGCGCCAGCAGCCAAGGTCAGCGACGCACAGATACGCAGTATTTT.

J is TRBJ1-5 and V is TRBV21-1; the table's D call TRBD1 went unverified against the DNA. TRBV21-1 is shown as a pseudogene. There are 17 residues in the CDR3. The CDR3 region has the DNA TGTGCCAGCAGCAAAGCCGGCCTCAGGGGGCTGGGCCAGCCCCAGCATTTT. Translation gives CASSKAGLRGLGQPQHF.